This T cell receptor (beta chain) was captured in a study of OX40 agonist ivuxolimab in advanced cancers. Looking at the study overall: Ivuxolimab was an agonistic, fully human IgG2 monoclonal antibody directed against OX40 (CD134), a costimulatory receptor. Intravenous ivuxolimab was administered to patients every 2 weeks at six dose levels: 0.01, 0.1, 0.3, 1.5, 3 and 10 mg/kg. Among the approximately 50 dose-escalation patients, roughly 20 had hepatocellular carcinoma, approximately 15 melanoma, 9 renal cell carcinoma and 9 head and neck cancer. A male proportion of around 83% and a mean age of approximately 60 years, ranging from roughly 23 to 90, were recorded for the dose-escalation cohort. Prior anti-PD-1, anti-PD-L1 or anti-CTLA-4 therapy was permitted, and approximately 40% of dose-escalation patients had received checkpoint inhibitors. Three dose-escalation patients achieved partial responses, one with hepatocellular carcinoma and two with cutaneous melanoma. The point of sequencing TCRbeta in the periphery was to test whether ivuxolimab changed TCR sequence diversity and drove clonal T-cell expansion. The paper covers the monotherapy dose-escalation part of the phase I ivuxolimab trial, which included N ≈ 54 patients.

Study-wide findings and limitations: After ivuxolimab, more expanded clones were found on average in CD8+ T cells than in CD4+ T cells. Which antigens the clonally expanded peripheral T cells were specific for was not determined. Partial responders in the 0.1-3.0 mg/kg groups had among the lowest normalized peripheral clonal expansion, especially among CD8+ T cells. Low levels of normalized T-cell clonal expansion were also seen in some patients who did not respond. At doses of 0.1 to 3.0 mg/kg, clonal expansion of both CD4+ and CD8+ T cells in blood was seen between baseline and week 6.

The CDR3 holds 14 amino acids from the cysteine to the phenylalanine. Only CDR3 DNA remains: 42 bases, in frame from the first base. According to the germline V gene, CDR1 reads MNHEY and CDR2 reads SVGAGI. Trimming accounts for 4 bases at V and 7 bases at J, while the number of junction bases matched to no gene is 3. The trial excluded patients who had a history of autoimmune disease or were on systemic immunosuppression. In every dose cohort, peripheral blood was drawn for TCR sequencing at baseline, cycle 4 day 1, and cycle 7 day 1. Samples were obtained from an open-label, multicenter, first-in-human phase I dose-escalation trial of ivuxolimab. The trial enrolled adults with locally advanced or metastatic head and neck squamous cell, hepatocellular, melanoma or renal cell carcinoma. Before TCR sequencing, CD4+ T cells and CD8+ T cells were sorted from peripheral blood as separate populations.

Genomic DNA was extracted from sorted cells for sequencing of the TCRbeta CDR3 region. The immunoSEQ Assay was used for sequencing of TCRbeta CDR3 regions. In TCRdb, the immuneACCESS table is reduced to in-frame sequences with V and J assigned. These tables do not hold every clone; where another copy was compared, an unresolved V gene accounts for under half, and the others remain unexplained. Across this sample there are roughly 43,000 clones, with 89% seen only once. The ten largest clonotypes hold about 11% of the sample. This clone was observed a single time. Its antigen has not been determined. Base quality data are lacking; no much larger clone is found one base away.

This TCR was recovered from an adult with an advanced solid tumor such as melanoma, head and neck, liver or kidney cancer. Sample: CD4+ or CD8+ T cells sorted from blood, taken in a trial of the OX40 agonist ivuxolimab. The V and J genes are TRBV6-5 and TRBJ2-1; 11 central bases correspond to TRBD2. CDR3 region: CASSFGTSGNEQFF. The nucleotide sequence reads as follows: TGTGCCAGCAGTTTCGGGACTAGCGGAAATGAGCAGTTCTTC.